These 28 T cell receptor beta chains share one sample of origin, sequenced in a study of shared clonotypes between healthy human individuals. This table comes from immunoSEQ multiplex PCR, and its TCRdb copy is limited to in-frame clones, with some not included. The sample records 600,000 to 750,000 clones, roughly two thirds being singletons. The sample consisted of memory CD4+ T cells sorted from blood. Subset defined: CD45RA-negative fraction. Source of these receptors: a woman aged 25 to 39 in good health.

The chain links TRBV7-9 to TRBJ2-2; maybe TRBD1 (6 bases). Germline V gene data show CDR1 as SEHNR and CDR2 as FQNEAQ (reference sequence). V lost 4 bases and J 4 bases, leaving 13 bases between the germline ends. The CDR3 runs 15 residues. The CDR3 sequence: CASSYTGHSTGELFF. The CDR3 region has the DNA TGTGCCAGCAGCTATACGGGACACAGCACCGGGGAGCTGTTTTTT.

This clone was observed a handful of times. CDR3 sequence reads: CASSQVDLGLAGYNEQFF. The DNA for the CDR3 is TGCGCCAGCAGCCAAGTCGATCTAGGACTAGCGGGTTACAATGAGCAGTTCTTC. The rearrangement joins TRBV4-1 to TRBJ2-1; 11 positions match TRBD2. Germline V gene lookup returns CDR1 MGHRA and CDR2 YSYEKL. The V gene end was trimmed by 1 base and the J gene end by 4 bases; junction bases not matched to a gene: 9. The CDR3 has 18 amino acids.

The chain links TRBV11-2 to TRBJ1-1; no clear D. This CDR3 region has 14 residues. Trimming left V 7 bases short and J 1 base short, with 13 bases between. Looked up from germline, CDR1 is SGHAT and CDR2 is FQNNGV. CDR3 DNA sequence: TGTGCCAGCACTAAAGCGACGGGGAACACTGAAGCTTTCTTT. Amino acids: CASTKATGNTEAFF. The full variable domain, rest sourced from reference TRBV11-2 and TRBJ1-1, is EAGVAQSPRYKIIEKRQSVAFWCNPISGHATLYWYQQILGQGPKLLIQFQNNGVVDDSQLPKDRFSAERLKGVDSTLKIQPAKLEDSAVYLCASTKATGNTEAFFGQGTRLTVV.

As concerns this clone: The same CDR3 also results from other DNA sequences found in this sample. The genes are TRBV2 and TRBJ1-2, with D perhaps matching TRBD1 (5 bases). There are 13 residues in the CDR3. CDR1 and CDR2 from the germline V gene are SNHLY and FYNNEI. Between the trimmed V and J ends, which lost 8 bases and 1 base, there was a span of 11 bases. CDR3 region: CASGQGVNYGYTF. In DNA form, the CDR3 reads TGTGCCAGCGGGCAGGGCGTTAACTATGGCTACACCTTC.

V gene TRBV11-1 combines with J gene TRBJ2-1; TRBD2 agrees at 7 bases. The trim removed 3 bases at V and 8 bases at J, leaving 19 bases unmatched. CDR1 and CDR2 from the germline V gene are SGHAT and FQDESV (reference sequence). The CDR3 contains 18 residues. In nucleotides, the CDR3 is TGTGCCAGCAGCTTGGACCGACTAGCCTTCGGGAGAGGCGATGAGCAGTTCTTC. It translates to CASSLDRLAFGRGDEQFF.

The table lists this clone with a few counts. CDR3 residues: CASTAPGLGIGYDEQFF. The CDR3 coding sequence is TGTGCCAGCACCGCCCCGGGACTAGGGATCGGATACGATGAGCAGTTCTTC. The chain couples TRBV25-1 to TRBJ2-1; 8 positions agree with TRBD2. Unmatched junction bases numbered 19, after V lost 7 bases and J lost 8 bases. Germline V CDR1 and CDR2: MGHDK, SYGVNS. The CDR3 length is 17 residues.

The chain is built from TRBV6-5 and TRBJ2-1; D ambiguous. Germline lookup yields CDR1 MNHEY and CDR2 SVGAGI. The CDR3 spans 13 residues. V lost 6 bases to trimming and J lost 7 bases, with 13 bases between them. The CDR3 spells CASRPGGSNEQFF. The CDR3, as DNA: TGTGCCAGCAGGCCCGGCGGCTCAAATGAGCAGTTCTTC.

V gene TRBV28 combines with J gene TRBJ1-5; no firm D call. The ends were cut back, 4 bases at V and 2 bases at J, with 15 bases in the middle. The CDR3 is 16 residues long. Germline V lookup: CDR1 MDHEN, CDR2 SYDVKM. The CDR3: CASSSTDYGGNQPQHF. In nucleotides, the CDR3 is TGTGCCAGCAGTTCCACAGACTACGGGGGCAATCAGCCCCAGCATTTT.

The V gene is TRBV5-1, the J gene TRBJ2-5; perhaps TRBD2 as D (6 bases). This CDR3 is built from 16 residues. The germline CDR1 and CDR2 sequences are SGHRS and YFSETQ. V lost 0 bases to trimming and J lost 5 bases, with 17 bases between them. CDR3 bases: TGCGCCAGCAGCTTGGTTAGGGTCGGGAGTGGGGAGACCCAGTACTTC. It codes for CASSLVRVGSGETQYF.

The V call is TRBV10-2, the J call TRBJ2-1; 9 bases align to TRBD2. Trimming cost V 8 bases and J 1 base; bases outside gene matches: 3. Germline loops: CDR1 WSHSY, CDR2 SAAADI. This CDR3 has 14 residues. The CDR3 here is CASGAGGSYNEQFF. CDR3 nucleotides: TGCGCCAGCGGGGCGGGAGGGTCCTACAATGAGCAGTTCTTC.

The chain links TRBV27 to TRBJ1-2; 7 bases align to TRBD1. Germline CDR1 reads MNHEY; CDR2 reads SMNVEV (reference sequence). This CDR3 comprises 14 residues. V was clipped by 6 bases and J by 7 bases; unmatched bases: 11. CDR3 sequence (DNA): TGTGCCAGCAGCCCTCGGGACAGTATATTTGGCTACACCTTC. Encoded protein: CASSPRDSIFGYTF.

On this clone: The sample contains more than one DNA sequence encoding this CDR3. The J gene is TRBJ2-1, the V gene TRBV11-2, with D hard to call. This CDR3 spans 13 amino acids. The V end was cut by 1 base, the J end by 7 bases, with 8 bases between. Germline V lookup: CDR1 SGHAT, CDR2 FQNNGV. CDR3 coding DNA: TGTGCCAGCAGCTTAGGCGGCTCGAATGAGCAGTTCTTC. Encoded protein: CASSLGGSNEQFF.

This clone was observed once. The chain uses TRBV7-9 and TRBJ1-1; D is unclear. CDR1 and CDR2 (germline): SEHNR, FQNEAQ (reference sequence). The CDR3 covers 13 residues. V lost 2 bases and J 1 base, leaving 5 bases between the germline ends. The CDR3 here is CASSLYENTEAFF. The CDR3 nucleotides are TGTGCCAGCAGCTTATACGAGAACACTGAAGCTTTCTTT.

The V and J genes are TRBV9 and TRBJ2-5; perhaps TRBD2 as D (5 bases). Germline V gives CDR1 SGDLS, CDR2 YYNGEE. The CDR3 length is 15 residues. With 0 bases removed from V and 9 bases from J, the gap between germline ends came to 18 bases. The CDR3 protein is CASSVDGVSSGSQYF. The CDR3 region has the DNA TGTGCCAGCAGCGTAGATGGAGTGTCCTCGGGGTCCCAGTACTTC.

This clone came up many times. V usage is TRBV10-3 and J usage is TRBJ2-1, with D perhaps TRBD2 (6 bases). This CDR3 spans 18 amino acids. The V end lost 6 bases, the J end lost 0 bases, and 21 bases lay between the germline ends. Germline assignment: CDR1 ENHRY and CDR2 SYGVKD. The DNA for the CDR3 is TGTGCCATCAGGACGGGGGTTAGCGCATCAAGCTCCTACAATGAGCAGTTCTTC. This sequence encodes CAIRTGVSASSSYNEQFF.

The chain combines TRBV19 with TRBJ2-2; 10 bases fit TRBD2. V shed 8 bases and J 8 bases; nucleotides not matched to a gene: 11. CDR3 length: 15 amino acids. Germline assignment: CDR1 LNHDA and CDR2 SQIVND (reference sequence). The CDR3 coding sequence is TGTGCCAGTGGAGGCGAGCGGGAGGGTAGAGGGGAGCTGTTTTTT. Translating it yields CASGGEREGRGELFF.

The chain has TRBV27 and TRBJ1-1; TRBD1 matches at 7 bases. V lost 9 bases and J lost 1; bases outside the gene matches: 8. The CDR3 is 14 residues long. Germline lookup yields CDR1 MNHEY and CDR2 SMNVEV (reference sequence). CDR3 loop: CASIKGQQNTEAFF. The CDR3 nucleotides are TGTGCCAGTATAAAGGGACAGCAGAACACTGAAGCTTTCTTT.

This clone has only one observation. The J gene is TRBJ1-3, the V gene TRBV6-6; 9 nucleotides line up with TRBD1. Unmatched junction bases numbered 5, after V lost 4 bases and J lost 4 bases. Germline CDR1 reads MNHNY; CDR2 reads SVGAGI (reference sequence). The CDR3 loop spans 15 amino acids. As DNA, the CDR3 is TGTGCCAGCAGTTTTCACAGGGGGCTAGGAAACACCATATATTTT. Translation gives CASSFHRGLGNTIYF.

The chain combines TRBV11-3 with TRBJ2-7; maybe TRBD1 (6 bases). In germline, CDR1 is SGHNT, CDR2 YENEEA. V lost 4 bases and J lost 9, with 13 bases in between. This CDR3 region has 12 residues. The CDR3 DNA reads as TGTGCCAGCAGCTCTGGGGGCGGAGGGCAGTACTTC. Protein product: CASSSGGGGQYF.

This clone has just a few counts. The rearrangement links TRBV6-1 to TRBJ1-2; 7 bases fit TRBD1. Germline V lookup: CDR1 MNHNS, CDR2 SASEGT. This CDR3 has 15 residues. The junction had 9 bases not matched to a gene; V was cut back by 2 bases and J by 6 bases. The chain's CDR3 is CASSEIAGTANGYTF. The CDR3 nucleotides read TGTGCCAGCAGTGAAATTGCCGGGACAGCTAATGGCTACACCTTC.

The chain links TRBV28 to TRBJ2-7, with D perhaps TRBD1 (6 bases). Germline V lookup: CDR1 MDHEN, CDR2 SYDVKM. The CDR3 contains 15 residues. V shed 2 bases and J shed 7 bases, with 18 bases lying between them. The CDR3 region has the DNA TGTGCCAGCAGTTTAATAAGAAGTAAGGGGGTTGAGCAGTACTTC. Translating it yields CASSLIRSKGVEQYF.

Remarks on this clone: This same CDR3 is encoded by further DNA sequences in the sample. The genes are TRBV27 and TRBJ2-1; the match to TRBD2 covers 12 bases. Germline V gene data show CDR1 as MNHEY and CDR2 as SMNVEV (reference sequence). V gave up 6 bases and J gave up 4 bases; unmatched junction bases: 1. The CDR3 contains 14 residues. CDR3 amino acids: CASRTSGRYNEQFF. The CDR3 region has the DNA TGTGCCAGCAGGACTAGCGGGAGATACAATGAGCAGTTCTTC.

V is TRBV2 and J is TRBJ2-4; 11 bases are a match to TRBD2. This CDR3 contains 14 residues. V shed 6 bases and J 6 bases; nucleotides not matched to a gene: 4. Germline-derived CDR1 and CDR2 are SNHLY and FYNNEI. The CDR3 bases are TGTGCCAGCAGCCCCGGGACTAGCGGAAACATTCAGTACTTC. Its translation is CASSPGTSGNIQYF.

The CDR3 here is CASRPAGHLDFRNQPQHF. For the CDR3, the DNA is TGTGCCAGCAGACCCGCGGGACACTTGGATTTCAGGAATCAGCCCCAGCATTTT. The J gene is TRBJ1-5, the V gene TRBV2, with D perhaps matching TRBD1 (6 bases). The germline V gene encodes CDR1 SNHLY and CDR2 FYNNEI. The CDR3 extends over 18 amino acids. Trimming took 6 bases from V and 4 from J, leaving 25 bases between them.

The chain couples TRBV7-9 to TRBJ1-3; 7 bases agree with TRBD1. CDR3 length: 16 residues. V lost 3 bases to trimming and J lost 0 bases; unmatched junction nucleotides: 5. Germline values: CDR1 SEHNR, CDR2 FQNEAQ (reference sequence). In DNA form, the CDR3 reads TGTGCCAGCAGCTTGGGACAGCCCTTCTCTGGAAACACCATATATTTT. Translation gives CASSLGQPFSGNTIYF.

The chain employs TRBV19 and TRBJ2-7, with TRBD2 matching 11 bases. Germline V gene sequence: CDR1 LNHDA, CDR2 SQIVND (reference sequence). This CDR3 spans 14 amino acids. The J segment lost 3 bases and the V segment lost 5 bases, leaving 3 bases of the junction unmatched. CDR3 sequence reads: CASSSGLAVYEQYF. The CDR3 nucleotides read TGTGCCAGTAGTTCGGGACTAGCGGTCTACGAGCAGTACTTC.

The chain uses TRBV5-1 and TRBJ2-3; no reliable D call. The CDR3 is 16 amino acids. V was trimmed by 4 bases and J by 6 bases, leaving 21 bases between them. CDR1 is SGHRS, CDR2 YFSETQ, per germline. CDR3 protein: CASSPHSGREEDTQYF. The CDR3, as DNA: TGCGCCAGCAGCCCGCACTCGGGTAGAGAGGAGGATACGCAGTATTTT.

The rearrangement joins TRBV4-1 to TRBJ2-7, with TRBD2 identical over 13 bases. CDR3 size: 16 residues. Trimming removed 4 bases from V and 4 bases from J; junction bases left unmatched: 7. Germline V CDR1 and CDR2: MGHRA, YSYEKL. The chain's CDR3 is CASSPWTSGSKYEQYF. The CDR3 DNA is TGCGCCAGCAGCCCATGGACTAGCGGGAGTAAGTACGAGCAGTACTTC.